This T cell receptor beta chain derives from a study of Graves' ophthalmopathy and Graves' hyperthyroidism. The length of the CDR3 is 15 residues. CDR1 is KGHDR, CDR2 SFDVKD, per germline. V trimming: 3 bases; J trimming: 3 bases; junction bases outside the gene matches: 7. The sample holds many counts of this clonotype. The hyperthyroidism patients had a new diagnosis of under 2 months' duration and were aged 18 to 65. Using RNA transcripts, the TCR beta CDR3 regions were amplified. The first-round RT-PCR employed HTBI primers together with the Qiagen OneStep RT-PCR kit. A multiplex PCR was then performed as the second round. MiXCR, run by TCRdb on the multiplex PCR reads, gives a single entry per CDR3 protein. The sample lists 900,000 to 1,200,000 distinct CDR3 sequences; 36% were seen once.

This chain links TRBV24-1 with TRBJ2-7; the match to TRBD1 covers 7 bases. The sample taken for sequencing was peripheral blood or thyroid tissue (not recorded which). The sequence came from an adult man with Graves' hyperthyroidism. CDR3 in amino acids: CATSDGTGQFYEQYF. The CDR3 DNA reads as TGTGCCACCAGTGATGGAACGGGACAGTTCTACGAGCAGTACTTC.